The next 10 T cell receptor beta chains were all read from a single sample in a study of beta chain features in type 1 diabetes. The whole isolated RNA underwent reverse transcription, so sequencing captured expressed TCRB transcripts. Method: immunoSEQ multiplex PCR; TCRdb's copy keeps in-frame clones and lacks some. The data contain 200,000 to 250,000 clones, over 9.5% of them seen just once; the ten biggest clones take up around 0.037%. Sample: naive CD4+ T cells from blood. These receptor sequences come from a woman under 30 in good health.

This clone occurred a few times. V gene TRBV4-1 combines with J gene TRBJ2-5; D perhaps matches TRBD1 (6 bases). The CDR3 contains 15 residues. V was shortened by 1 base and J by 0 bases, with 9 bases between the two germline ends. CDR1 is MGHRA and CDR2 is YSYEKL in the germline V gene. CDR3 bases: TGCGCCAGCAGCCAAGCAGGGGCGTACCAAGAGACCCAGTACTTC. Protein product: CASSQAGAYQETQYF.

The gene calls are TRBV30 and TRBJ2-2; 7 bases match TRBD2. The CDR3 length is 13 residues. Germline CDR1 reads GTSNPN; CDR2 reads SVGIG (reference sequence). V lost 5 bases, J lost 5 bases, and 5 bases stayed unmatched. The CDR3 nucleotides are TGTGCCTGGGGGGGGGTCGGTACCGGGGAGCTGTTTTTT. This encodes CAWGGVGTGELFF.

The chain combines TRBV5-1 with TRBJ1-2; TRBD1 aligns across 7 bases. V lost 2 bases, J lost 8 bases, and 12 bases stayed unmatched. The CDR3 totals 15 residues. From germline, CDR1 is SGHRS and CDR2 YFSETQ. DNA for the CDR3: TGCGCCAGCAGCTTCACCGGGACAGAAAATCAAGGCTACACCTTC. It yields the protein CASSFTGTENQGYTF.

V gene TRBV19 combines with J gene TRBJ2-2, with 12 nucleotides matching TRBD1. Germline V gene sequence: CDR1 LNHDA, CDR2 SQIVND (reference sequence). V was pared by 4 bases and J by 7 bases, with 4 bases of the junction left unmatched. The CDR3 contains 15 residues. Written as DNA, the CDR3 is TGTGCCAGTAGTACAGGGACAGGGGGCATCGGGGAGCTGTTTTTT. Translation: CASSTGTGGIGELFF.

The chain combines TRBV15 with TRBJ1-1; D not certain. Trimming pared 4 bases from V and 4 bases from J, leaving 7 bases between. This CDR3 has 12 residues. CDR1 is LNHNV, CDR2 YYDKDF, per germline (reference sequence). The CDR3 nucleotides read TGTGCCACCAGCAAAACGGGCACTGAAGCTTTCTTT. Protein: CATSKTGTEAFF.

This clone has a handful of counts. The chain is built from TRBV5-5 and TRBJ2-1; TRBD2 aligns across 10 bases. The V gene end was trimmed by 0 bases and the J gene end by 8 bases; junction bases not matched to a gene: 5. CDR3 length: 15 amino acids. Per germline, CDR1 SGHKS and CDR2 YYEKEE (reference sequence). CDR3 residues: CASSLAASGSDEQFF. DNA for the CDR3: TGTGCCAGCAGCTTGGCGGCTAGCGGGAGCGATGAGCAGTTCTTC.

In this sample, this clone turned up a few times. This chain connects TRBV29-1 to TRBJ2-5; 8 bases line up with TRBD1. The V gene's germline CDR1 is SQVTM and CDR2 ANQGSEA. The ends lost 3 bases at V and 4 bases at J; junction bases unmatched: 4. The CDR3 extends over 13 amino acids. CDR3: CSVEDRDRETQYF. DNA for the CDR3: TGCAGCGTTGAGGACAGGGATCGAGAGACCCAGTACTTC.

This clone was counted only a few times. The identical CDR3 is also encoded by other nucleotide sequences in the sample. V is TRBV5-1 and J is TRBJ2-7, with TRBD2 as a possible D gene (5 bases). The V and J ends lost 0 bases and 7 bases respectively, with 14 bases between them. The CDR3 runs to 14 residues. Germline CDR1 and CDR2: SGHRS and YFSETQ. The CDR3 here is CASSLVPGEGEQYF. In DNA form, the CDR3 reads TGCGCCAGCAGCTTGGTCCCCGGGGAAGGGGAGCAGTACTTC.

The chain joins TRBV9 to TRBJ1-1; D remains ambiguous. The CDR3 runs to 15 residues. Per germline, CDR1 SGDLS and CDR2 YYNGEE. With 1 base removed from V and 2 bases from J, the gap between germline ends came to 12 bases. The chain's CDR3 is CASSVMGPLNTEAFF. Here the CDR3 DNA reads TGTGCCAGCAGCGTAATGGGCCCACTTAACACTGAAGCTTTCTTT.

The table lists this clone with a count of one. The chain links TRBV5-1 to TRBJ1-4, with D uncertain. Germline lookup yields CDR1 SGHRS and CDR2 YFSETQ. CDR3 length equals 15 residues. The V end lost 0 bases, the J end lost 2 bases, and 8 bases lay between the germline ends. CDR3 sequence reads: CASSLGAPTNEKLFF. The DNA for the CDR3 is TGCGCCAGCAGCTTGGGGGCGCCGACTAATGAAAAACTGTTTTTT.